Here is one TCR beta chain with its context. Antigen specificity is unknown. Germline CDR1 is SGHKS and CDR2 is YYEKEE (reference sequence). The CDR3 covers 16 residues. Trimming took 2 bases from V and 5 from J; bases not matched to a gene: 8. The record originates from a study of cytomegalovirus exposure and HLA in healthy donors. Both 60 Vbeta primers and 13 Jbeta primers went into the PCR. The protocol was immunoSEQ multiplex PCR, while the TCRdb copy is restricted to in-frame clones and leaves out a portion. Of approximately 200,000 clones in the sample, roughly 85% were seen once. The study, taken as a whole, reports: Many donors carried some public TCRs, although rarity characterized most TCR sequences. Most of the CMV-associated TCR beta chains (in a later analysis) appeared to be HLA-restricted.

The clonotype was recovered from a woman aged 45-59 years in good health and CMV-seronegative. The gene calls are TRBV5-5 and TRBJ1-5; 9 bases fit TRBD1. Sequenced sample: PBMCs. CDR3 DNA sequence: TGTGCCAGCAGCTTAACCGGGACAGGGTACGATCAGCCCCAGCATTTT. Translating gives CASSLTGTGYDQPQHF.